The rows below give T cell receptor beta chains drawn from one sample of a study of blood T cell repertoires in COVID-19. Using immunoSEQ multiplex PCR, the repertoire was profiled, and TCRdb retains in-frame clones only, with some absent. Among approximately 50,000 clones listed, more than 90% were seen once. The source material was peripheral blood. These receptors were collected from a human donor in a cohort sampled during active COVID-19. CDR3s include the opening cysteine and the closing phenylalanine or tryptophan. The D gene is left open where the match is weak. Clone size appears in some rows only: once, few, many, or a class for an expanded clone.

J | size | V | D | CDR3 | DNA
TRBJ1-2 | NA | TRBV9 | TRBD1 | CASSVDDGGTGTYGYTF | TGTGCCAGCAGCGTAGATGACGGAGGGACAGGGACTTATGGCTACACCTTC
TRBJ2-5 | NA | TRBV5-6 | NA | CASSLGGTARETQYF | TGTGCCAGCAGCCTGGGGGGGACAGCCCGGGAGACCCAGTACTTC
TRBJ2-1 | once | TRBV7-6 | NA | CASSLSGIHRTKNNEQFF | TGTGCCAGCAGCTTATCGGGGATTCATCGGACCAAGAACAATGAGCAGTTCTTC
TRBJ1-4 | NA | TRBV19 | NA | CASSGTQNNEKLFF | TGTGCCAGTAGTGGGACACAAAATAATGAAAAACTGTTTTTT
TRBJ2-1 | NA | TRBV7-3 | TRBD2 | CASSRTSGGYNEQFF | TGTGCCAGCAGCCGGACTAGCGGGGGTTACAATGAGCAGTTCTTC
TRBJ1-3 | NA | TRBV5-4 | NA | CASNMGGPSSGNTIYF | TGTGCCAGCAATATGGGGGGACCCTCCTCTGGAAACACCATATATTTT
TRBJ1-2 | NA | TRBV28 | NA | CASSPIQAPNYGYTF | TGTGCCAGCAGTCCCATCCAGGCCCCTAACTATGGCTACACCTTC
TRBJ1-2 | NA | TRBV6-1 | TRBD1 | CASSEAETGGYGYTF | TGTGCCAGCAGTGAAGCTGAGACAGGGGGCTATGGCTACACCTTC
TRBJ2-7 | NA | TRBV3-1/TRBV3-2 | TRBD1 | CASSQDWGWGQSSPGSYEQYF | TGTGCCAGCAGCCAAGACTGGGGTTGGGGACAGTCCTCACCCGGCTCCTACGAGCAGTACTTC
TRBJ2-6 | NA | TRBV9 | NA | CASSRTGANVLTF | TGTGCCAGCTCGCGGACTGGGGCCAACGTCCTGACTTTC
TRBJ1-5 | NA | TRBV19 | NA | CASSEAINRSNQPQHF | TGTGCCAGTAGTGAGGCTATTAACAGGTCCAATCAGCCCCAGCATTTT
TRBJ2-3 | NA | TRBV4-2 | TRBD2 | CASSQGGGKAGTTDTQYF | TGTGCCAGCAGCCAAGGGGGCGGTAAAGCGGGAACCACAGATACGCAGTATTTT
TRBJ1-2 | NA | TRBV30 | NA | CAWSLGGNYGYTF | TGTGCCTGGAGCTTGGGGGGTAACTATGGCTACACCTTC
TRBJ2-2 | NA | TRBV5-1 | NA | CASSLVSLRGTGELFF | TGCGCCAGCAGCTTGGTGTCCTTAAGGGGCACCGGGGAGCTGTTTTTT
TRBJ1-2 | NA | TRBV6-5 | TRBD1 | CASSYSTPGQSHLTF | TGTGCCAGCAGTTACTCGACTCCGGGACAGTCACATCTCACCTTC
TRBJ1-1 | NA | TRBV7-9 | TRBD1 | CASSPPETGQEAFF | TGTGCCAGCAGCCCTCCAGAGACGGGACAGGAAGCTTTCTTT
TRBJ2-5 | once | TRBV12-3/TRBV12-4 | NA | CASSFQAIETQYF | TGTGCCAGCAGTTTTCAAGCGATTGAGACCCAGTACTTC
TRBJ2-1 | NA | TRBV7-9 | TRBD2 | CASGELAGSYNEQFF | TGTGCCAGCGGGGAGCTAGCGGGGTCCTACAATGAGCAGTTCTTC
TRBJ1-2 | NA | TRBV5-6 | NA | CASSLVGANYGYTF | TGTGCCAGCAGCTTGGTAGGAGCTAACTATGGCTACACCTTC
TRBJ2-7 | NA | TRBV11-2 | NA | CASSPRGVRHPKRYEQYF | TGTGCCAGCAGCCCCCGGGGAGTCCGACATCCCAAGCGTTACGAGCAGTACTTC
TRBJ1-1 | NA | TRBV10-1 | NA | CASSVGGNTEAFF | TGCGCCAGCAGTGTCGGGGGGAACACTGAAGCTTTCTTT
TRBJ1-5 | NA | TRBV19 | TRBD1 | CASSVRTGGISNQPQHF | TGTGCCAGTAGTGTCCGGACAGGAGGAATTAGCAATCAGCCCCAGCATTTT
TRBJ1-5 | NA | TRBV19 | NA | CASSMAGLQGYQPQHF | TGTGCCAGTAGTATGGCGGGGTTGCAAGGTTATCAGCCCCAGCATTTT
TRBJ2-1 | NA | TRBV6-5 | TRBD1 | CASCPGQGHNEQFF | TGTGCCAGCTGTCCGGGACAGGGCCACAATGAGCAGTTCTTC
TRBJ1-2 | NA | TRBV7-9 | NA | CASSFDGTRYGYTF | TGTGCCAGCAGCTTCGACGGGACACGCTATGGCTACACCTTC